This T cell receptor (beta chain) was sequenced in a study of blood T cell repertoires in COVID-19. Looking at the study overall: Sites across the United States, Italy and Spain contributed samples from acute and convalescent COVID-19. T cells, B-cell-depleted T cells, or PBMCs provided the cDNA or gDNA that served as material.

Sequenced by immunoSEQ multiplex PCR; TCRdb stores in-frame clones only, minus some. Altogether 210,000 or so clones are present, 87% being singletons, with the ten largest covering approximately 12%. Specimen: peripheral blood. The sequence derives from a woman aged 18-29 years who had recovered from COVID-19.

The CDR3 bases are TGTGCCAGCAGCTTAGTCACAGGAAAAAACACCATATATTTT. It yields the protein CASSLVTGKNTIYF. The chain carries TRBV11-2 and TRBJ1-3; perhaps TRBD1 as D (5 bases). V was shortened by 1 base and J by 6 bases, with 10 bases between the two germline ends. The V gene's germline CDR1 is SGHAT and CDR2 FQNNGV. The CDR3 has 14 amino acids.